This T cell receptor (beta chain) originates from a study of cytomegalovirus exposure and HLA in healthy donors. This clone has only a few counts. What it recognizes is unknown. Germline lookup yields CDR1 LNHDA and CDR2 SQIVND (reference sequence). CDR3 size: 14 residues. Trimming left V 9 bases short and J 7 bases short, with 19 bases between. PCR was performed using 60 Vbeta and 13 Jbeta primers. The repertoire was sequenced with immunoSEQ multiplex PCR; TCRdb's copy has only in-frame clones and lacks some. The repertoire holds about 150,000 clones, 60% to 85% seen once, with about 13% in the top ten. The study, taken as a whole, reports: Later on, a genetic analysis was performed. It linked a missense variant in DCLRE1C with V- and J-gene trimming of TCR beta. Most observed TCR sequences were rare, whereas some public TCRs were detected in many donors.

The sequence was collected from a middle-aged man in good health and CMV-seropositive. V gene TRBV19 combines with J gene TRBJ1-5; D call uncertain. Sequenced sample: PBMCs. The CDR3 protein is CASPSSPGRQPQHF. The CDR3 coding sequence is TGTGCCAGCCCTTCCTCCCCGGGGAGGCAGCCCCAGCATTTT.